This is a list of T cell receptor beta chains from one sample in a study of blood T cell repertoires in COVID-19. Clones were sequenced by immunoSEQ multiplex PCR, and TCRdb holds only the in-frame ones, with some missing. This sample has some 13,000 clones; approximately 86% occur once, and the top ten carry roughly half. Sequencing used peripheral blood. All receptors derive from a man aged 80 or over with acute or convalescent COVID-19. The CDR3 runs from the conserved cysteine through the conserved F or W. Each record gives: CDR3 protein, D gene, CDR3 length, J gene, V gene. The D gene is left open where the match is weak.

CDR3 protein: CASRLLGGTANYGYTF
D gene: TRBD1
CDR3 length: 16
J gene: TRBJ1-2
V gene: TRBV5-1

CDR3 protein: CASSPGLRGADTQYF
D gene: -
CDR3 length: 15
J gene: TRBJ2-3
V gene: TRBV7-3

CDR3 protein: CASRGRGQGPQHF
D gene: TRBD1
CDR3 length: 13
J gene: TRBJ1-5
V gene: TRBV2

CDR3 protein: CASTLSGTGGGDEQFF
D gene: TRBD1
CDR3 length: 16
J gene: TRBJ2-1
V gene: TRBV5-5

CDR3 protein: CATSDQGQGTNQPQHF
D gene: TRBD1
CDR3 length: 16
J gene: TRBJ1-5
V gene: TRBV24-1

CDR3 protein: CASSIVTGDNEQYF
D gene: -
CDR3 length: 14
J gene: TRBJ2-7
V gene: TRBV19

CDR3 protein: CASSSGLAGGRTDTQYF
D gene: TRBD2
CDR3 length: 17
J gene: TRBJ2-3
V gene: TRBV5-1

CDR3 protein: CASTRTVSNQPQHF
D gene: -
CDR3 length: 14
J gene: TRBJ1-5
V gene: TRBV2

CDR3 protein: CASSLEASGFYSPLHF
D gene: -
CDR3 length: 16
J gene: TRBJ1-6
V gene: TRBV11-2

CDR3 protein: CASSEGTSDPYEQYF
D gene: TRBD2
CDR3 length: 15
J gene: TRBJ2-7
V gene: TRBV6-1

CDR3 protein: CASETGGAGTEAFF
D gene: TRBD1
CDR3 length: 14
J gene: TRBJ1-1
V gene: TRBV5-1

CDR3 protein: CASSQGQYQETQYF
D gene: -
CDR3 length: 14
J gene: TRBJ2-5
V gene: TRBV4-2

CDR3 protein: CSVGNRGSSYEQYF
D gene: TRBD1
CDR3 length: 14
J gene: TRBJ2-7
V gene: TRBV29-1

CDR3 protein: CASSSTGTGTNYGYTF
D gene: TRBD1
CDR3 length: 16
J gene: TRBJ1-2
V gene: TRBV7-8

CDR3 protein: CASSVAGGYGYTF
D gene: -
CDR3 length: 13
J gene: TRBJ1-2
V gene: TRBV9

CDR3 protein: CASSLSGGGSYEQYF
D gene: -
CDR3 length: 15
J gene: TRBJ2-7
V gene: TRBV5-1

CDR3 protein: CASSLGFRGRAAPATDTQYF
D gene: TRBD1
CDR3 length: 20
J gene: TRBJ2-3
V gene: TRBV5-4

CDR3 protein: CASSLVGLGVATEAFF
D gene: -
CDR3 length: 16
J gene: TRBJ1-1
V gene: TRBV7-2

CDR3 protein: CALRRREAGDTQYF
D gene: TRBD2
CDR3 length: 14
J gene: TRBJ2-3
V gene: TRBV30

CDR3 protein: CASSLGDRSQETQYF
D gene: TRBD1
CDR3 length: 15
J gene: TRBJ2-5
V gene: TRBV4-1

CDR3 protein: CASRDRAYTEAFF
D gene: TRBD1
CDR3 length: 13
J gene: TRBJ1-1
V gene: TRBV10-2

CDR3 protein: CASSSDQAEETQYF
D gene: -
CDR3 length: 14
J gene: TRBJ2-5
V gene: TRBV27

CDR3 protein: CASSPRGADTGELFF
D gene: -
CDR3 length: 15
J gene: TRBJ2-2
V gene: TRBV5-1

CDR3 protein: CASSLTSGSLETQYF
D gene: TRBD2
CDR3 length: 15
J gene: TRBJ2-5
V gene: TRBV5-5

CDR3 protein: CSAGGGGNTEAFF
D gene: -
CDR3 length: 13
J gene: TRBJ1-1
V gene: TRBV29-1

CDR3 protein: CASSIAGTGANVLTF
D gene: -
CDR3 length: 15
J gene: TRBJ2-6
V gene: TRBV19

CDR3 protein: CASSPNRDSLEQYF
D gene: -
CDR3 length: 14
J gene: TRBJ2-7
V gene: TRBV7-3

CDR3 protein: CASSTQFSNSPLHF
D gene: -
CDR3 length: 14
J gene: TRBJ1-6
V gene: TRBV19

CDR3 protein: CASSQDHTLPYGYTF
D gene: -
CDR3 length: 15
J gene: TRBJ1-2
V gene: TRBV4-1

CDR3 protein: CASSPGLAGGPRTGELFF
D gene: TRBD2
CDR3 length: 18
J gene: TRBJ2-2
V gene: TRBV27